The 19 T cell receptor beta chains below come from one sample, sequenced in a study of blood T cell repertoires in COVID-19. Data came from immunoSEQ multiplex PCR; TCRdb stores just in-frame clones and leaves some out. The sample lists 190,000 or so clones; just under 90% were seen once. The sample taken for sequencing was peripheral blood. The receptor source for this set is a young woman who had recovered from COVID-19.

The chain couples TRBV27 to TRBJ1-4; TRBD1 aligns across 7 bases. The CDR3 is made up of 15 amino acids. The V segment lost 5 bases and the J segment 4 bases; nucleotides outside the gene matches: 7. The germline V gene encodes CDR1 MNHEY and CDR2 SMNVEV (reference sequence). For the CDR3, the DNA is TGTGCCAGCAGTGGTGGGACAGCGCTTAATGAAAAACTGTTTTTT. Its translation: CASSGGTALNEKLFF.

The chain carries TRBV29-1 and TRBJ2-3; 14 bases are a match to TRBD2. V was pared by 6 bases and J by 4 bases, with 9 bases of the junction left unmatched. This CDR3 is built from 16 residues. Germline assignment: CDR1 SQVTM and CDR2 ANQGSEA. This CDR3 is CSVEPGTSGGPDTQYF. Here the CDR3 DNA reads TGCAGCGTCGAACCGGGGACTAGCGGGGGCCCAGATACGCAGTATTTT.

The CDR3 protein is CASSGMGPPHYYNEQFF. The CDR3 DNA reads as TGTGCCAGCAGCGGGATGGGTCCTCCCCACTACTACAATGAGCAGTTCTTC. The chain combines TRBV25-1 with TRBJ2-1, with a tentative D call TRBD2 (5 bases). The CDR3 is 17 residues long. V dropped 6 bases and J dropped 3 bases, with 21 bases sitting between them. Per germline, CDR1 MGHDK and CDR2 SYGVNS. Full variable domain (outside the CDR3, taken from reference TRBV25-1 and TRBJ2-1): EADIYQTPRYLVIGTGKKITLECSQTMGHDKMYWYQQDPGMELHLIHYSYGVNSTEKGDLSSESTVSRIRTEHFPLTLESARPSHTSQYLCASSGMGPPHYYNEQFFGPGTRLTVL.

The chain recombines TRBV27 with TRBJ1-1; D unclear. The CDR3 is 13 amino acids. V gave up 3 bases and J gave up 2 bases, with 7 bases separating them. The V gene's germline CDR1 is MNHEY and CDR2 SMNVEV (reference sequence). The CDR3 DNA reads as TGTGCCAGCAGTTTTGTAGTTAACACTGAAGCTTTCTTT. Translating it yields CASSFVVNTEAFF.

This sequence joins TRBV19 and TRBJ2-6; possibly TRBD1 for D (6 bases). V lost 6 bases, J lost 3 bases, and 15 bases lay in between. The germline V gene encodes CDR1 LNHDA and CDR2 SQIVND (reference sequence). There are 16 residues in the CDR3. CDR3 sequence reads: CASRSAGVVGANVLTF. In DNA, the CDR3 is TGTGCCAGTAGATCGGCAGGGGTAGTTGGGGCCAACGTCCTGACTTTC.

J is TRBJ2-5 and V is TRBV7-8, with 9 bases matching TRBD2. Trimming removed 5 bases from V and 5 bases from J; junction bases left unmatched: 12. The CDR3 loop spans 16 amino acids. Per the germline V gene, CDR1 is SGHVS and CDR2 is FQNEAQ. As DNA, the CDR3 is TGTGCCAGCAGCGCTCATAGCGGGAGAACGTGGGAGACCCAGTACTTC. Its protein is CASSAHSGRTWETQYF.

The gene calls are TRBV12-3 or TRBV12-4 and TRBJ2-5; the match to TRBD2 covers 7 bases. The V gene end was trimmed by 3 bases and the J gene end by 5 bases; junction bases not matched to a gene: 0. The CDR3 has 12 amino acids. The CDR3 DNA sequence: TGTGCCAGCAGTTTCGGGGGGGAGACCCAGTACTTC. Amino acids: CASSFGGETQYF.

The CDR3 here is CASSSHPAGLADLDEQFF. In DNA form, the CDR3 reads TGTGCCAGCAGCTCACACCCAGCGGGACTAGCGGATTTGGATGAGCAGTTCTTC. The chain couples TRBV13 to TRBJ2-1, with TRBD2 identical over 11 bases. CDR3 length: 18 residues. Germline CDR1 PRHDT, CDR2 FYEKMQ (reference sequence). J lost 8 bases, V lost 4 bases, and 16 bases had no gene match.

The V and J genes are TRBV7-6 and TRBJ1-4; no firm D call. Germline values: CDR1 SGHVS, CDR2 FNYEAQ. Trimming pared 2 bases from V and 0 bases from J, leaving 7 bases between. The CDR3 loop spans 15 amino acids. CDR3 sequence reads: CASSLFPSTNEKLFF. CDR3 sequence (DNA): TGTGCCAGCAGCTTATTCCCGTCAACTAATGAAAAACTGTTTTTT.

In its sample, this clone was seen once. The chain uses TRBV5-1 and TRBJ2-7; a weak D match, TRBD1 (6 bases). Germline values: CDR1 SGHRS, CDR2 YFSETQ. V dropped 5 bases and J dropped 5 bases, with 20 bases sitting between them. The CDR3 consists of 15 residues. The CDR3 sequence: CASSHQQGIFDEQYF. The CDR3 coding sequence is TGCGCCAGCAGTCATCAACAGGGAATCTTCGACGAGCAGTACTTC.

This chain uses TRBV6-5 with TRBJ2-7; D is ambiguous. This CDR3 has 12 residues. Germline-derived CDR1 and CDR2 are MNHEY and SVGAGI. V was shortened by 8 bases and J by 3 bases, with 11 bases between the two germline ends. As DNA, the CDR3 is TGTGCCAGCGGGTTTCCGGGCTACGAGCAGTACGTC. It yields the protein CASGFPGYEQYV.

The chain has TRBV6-2 or TRBV6-3 and TRBJ1-5; maybe TRBD1 (6 bases). The V and J ends lost 5 bases and 0 bases respectively, with 14 bases between them. The CDR3 loop spans 16 amino acids. Germline loops: CDR1 MNHEY, CDR2 SVGEGT. CDR3 amino acids: CASSHQGRGSNQPQHF. CDR3 DNA: TGTGCCAGCAGTCACCAGGGGAGGGGTAGCAATCAGCCCCAGCATTTT.

The rearrangement uses TRBV7-2 and TRBJ1-3; a possible D gene is TRBD1 (5 bases). V was cut by 5 bases and J by 10 bases, with 21 bases left in between. Per germline, CDR1 SGHTA and CDR2 FQGNSA. The CDR3 consists of 15 residues. This CDR3 reads CASSRGEGRKGTIYF. CDR3 DNA: TGTGCCAGCAGCCGGGGGGAGGGCCGGAAGGGGACCATATATTTT. Based on the CDR3 plus reference TRBV7-2 and TRBJ1-3, the full variable domain is GAGVSQSPSNKVTEKGKDVELRCDPISGHTALYWYRQSLGQGLEFLIYFQGNSAPDKSGLPSDRFSAERTGGSVSTLTIQRTQQEDSAVYLCASSRGEGRKGTIYFGEGSWLTVV.

A few counts support this clone. The rearrangement joins TRBV4-3 to TRBJ2-2, with 16 bases fitting TRBD2. J lost 1 base, V lost 8 bases, and 4 bases had no gene match. The CDR3 totals 17 residues. Germline CDR1 is LGHNA and CDR2 is YSLEER. CDR3 sequence reads: CASSGTSGRVNTGELFF. CDR3 coding DNA: TGCGCCAGCTCCGGGACTAGCGGGAGGGTGAACACCGGGGAGCTGTTTTTT.

V usage is TRBV10-3 and J usage is TRBJ2-7; 13 bases fit TRBD2. Trimming took 11 bases from V and 5 from J; bases not matched to a gene: 9. CDR1 is ENHRY and CDR2 is SYGVKD in the germline V gene. The CDR3 is 14 residues long. The CDR3 region has the DNA TGTGCCGTCCGGGCGACTAGCGGGAGGCACGAGCAGTACGTC. Its protein is CAVRATSGRHEQYV.

The rearrangement links TRBV19 to TRBJ1-2; the D is unclear. Looked up from germline, CDR1 is LNHDA and CDR2 is SQIVND (reference sequence). V dropped 1 base and J dropped 5 bases, with 11 bases sitting between them. The CDR3 runs 14 residues. CDR3 sequence: CASSIGGGGYGYTF. The CDR3 bases are TGTGCCAGTAGTATAGGAGGAGGAGGGTATGGCTACACCTTC.

V usage is TRBV30 and J usage is TRBJ2-1; a weak D match, TRBD2 (6 bases). In germline, CDR1 is GTSNPN, CDR2 SVGIG (reference sequence). The CDR3 covers 13 residues. The V gene lost 2 bases and the J gene lost 5 bases, with 10 bases spanning the gap. The CDR3 DNA reads TGTGCCTGGAGTCCGGGGGACCACAATGAGCAGTTCTTC. Its protein is CAWSPGDHNEQFF.

The J gene is TRBJ2-6, the V gene TRBV24-1, with D perhaps matching TRBD2 (5 bases). Germline V gives CDR1 KGHDR, CDR2 SFDVKD. V lost 9 bases to trimming and J lost 0 bases, with 5 bases between them. This CDR3 spans 13 amino acids. The CDR3 spells CATRDSGANVLTF. CDR3 nucleotides: TGTGCCACCCGGGACTCTGGGGCCAACGTCCTGACTTTC.

This chain connects TRBV4-3 to TRBJ2-1; possibly TRBD1 for D (6 bases). CDR3 length: 15 residues. V lost 5 bases and J lost 3, with 14 bases in between. Germline CDR1 LGHNA, CDR2 YSLEER. The CDR3 region has the DNA TGCGCCAGCAGCTCACAGGGTTCGATCTACAATGAGCAGTTCTTC. Protein product: CASSSQGSIYNEQFF.